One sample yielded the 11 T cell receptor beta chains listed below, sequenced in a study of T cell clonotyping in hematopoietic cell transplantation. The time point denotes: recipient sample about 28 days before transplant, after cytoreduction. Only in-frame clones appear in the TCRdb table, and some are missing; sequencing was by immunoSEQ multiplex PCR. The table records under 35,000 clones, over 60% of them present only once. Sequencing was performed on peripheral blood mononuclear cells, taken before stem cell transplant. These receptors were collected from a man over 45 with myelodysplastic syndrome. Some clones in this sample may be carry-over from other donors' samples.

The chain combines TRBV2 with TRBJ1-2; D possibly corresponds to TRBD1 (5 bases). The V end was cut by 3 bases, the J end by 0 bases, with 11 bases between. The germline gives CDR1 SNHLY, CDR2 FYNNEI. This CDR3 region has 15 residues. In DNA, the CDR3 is TGTGCCAGCAGTGAGATACAGGACCCTAACTATGGCTACACCTTC. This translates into CASSEIQDPNYGYTF. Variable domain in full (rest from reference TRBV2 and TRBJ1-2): EPEVTQTPSHQVTQMGQEVILRCVPISNHLYFYWYRQILGQKVEFLVSFYNNEISEKSEIFDDQFSVERPDGSNFTLKIRSTKLEDSAMYFCASSEIQDPNYGYTFGSGTRLTVV.

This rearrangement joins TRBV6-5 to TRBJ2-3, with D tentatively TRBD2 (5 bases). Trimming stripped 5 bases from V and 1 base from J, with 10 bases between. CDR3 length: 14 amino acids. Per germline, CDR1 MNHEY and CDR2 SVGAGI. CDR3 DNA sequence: TGTGCCAGCAGTCTGATGGGAGGCACAGATACGCAGTATTTT. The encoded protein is CASSLMGGTDTQYF.

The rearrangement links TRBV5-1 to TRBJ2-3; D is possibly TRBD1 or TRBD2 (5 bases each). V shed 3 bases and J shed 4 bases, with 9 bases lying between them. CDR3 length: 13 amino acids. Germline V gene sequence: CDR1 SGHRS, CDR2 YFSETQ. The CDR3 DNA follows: TGCGCCAGCAGCTCTCGGGACGCAGATACGCAGTATTTT. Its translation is CASSSRDADTQYF.

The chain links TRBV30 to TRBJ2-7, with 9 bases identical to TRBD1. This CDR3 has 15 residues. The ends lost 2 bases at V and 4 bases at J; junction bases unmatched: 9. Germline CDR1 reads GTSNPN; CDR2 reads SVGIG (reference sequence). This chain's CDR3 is CAWSPGQGIIYEQYF. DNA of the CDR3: TGTGCCTGGAGTCCTGGACAGGGGATAATTTACGAGCAGTACTTC.

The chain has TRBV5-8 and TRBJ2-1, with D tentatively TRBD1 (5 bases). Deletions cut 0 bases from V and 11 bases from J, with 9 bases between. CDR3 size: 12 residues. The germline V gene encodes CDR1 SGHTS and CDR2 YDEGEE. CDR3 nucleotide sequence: TGTGCCAGCAGCTTGGCCCACAGGCAGCAGTTCTTC. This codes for CASSLAHRQQFF. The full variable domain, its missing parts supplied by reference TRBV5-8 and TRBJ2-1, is EAGVTQSPTHLIKTRGQQATLRCSPISGHTSVYWYQQALGLGLQFLLWYDEGEERNRGNFPPRFSGRQFPNYSSELNVNALELEDSALYLCASSLAHRQQFFGPGTRLTVL.

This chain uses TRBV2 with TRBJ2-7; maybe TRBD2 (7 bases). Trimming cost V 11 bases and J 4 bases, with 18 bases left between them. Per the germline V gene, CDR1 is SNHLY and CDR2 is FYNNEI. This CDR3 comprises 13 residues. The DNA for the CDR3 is TGTGCCTCCCACCTCGGGGGGCAGTACGAGCAGTACTTC. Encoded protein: CASHLGGQYEQYF.

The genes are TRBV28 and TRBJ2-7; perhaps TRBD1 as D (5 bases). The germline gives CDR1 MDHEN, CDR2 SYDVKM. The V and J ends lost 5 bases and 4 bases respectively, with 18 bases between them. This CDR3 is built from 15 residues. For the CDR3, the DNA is TGTGCCAGCAGTGTTGACAGTTCCGCTAGGTACGAGCAGTACTTC. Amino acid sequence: CASSVDSSARYEQYF.

The DNA for the CDR3 is TGTGCCAGCAGCTTGACAGGGTCTGAGACCCAGTACTTC. Amino acids: CASSLTGSETQYF. This rearrangement joins TRBV5-6 to TRBJ2-5; a weak D match, TRBD1 (6 bases). The CDR3 loop spans 13 amino acids. The ends were cut back, 1 base at V and 5 bases at J, with 9 bases in the middle. The germline V gene encodes CDR1 SGHDT and CDR2 YYEEEE.

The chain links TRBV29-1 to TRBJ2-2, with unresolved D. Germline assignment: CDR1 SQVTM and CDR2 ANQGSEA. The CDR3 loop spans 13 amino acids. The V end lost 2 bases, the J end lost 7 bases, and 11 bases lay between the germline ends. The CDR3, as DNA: TGCAGCGTTGAAAGGCAGGTTAACGGGGAGCTGTTTTTT. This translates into CSVERQVNGELFF.

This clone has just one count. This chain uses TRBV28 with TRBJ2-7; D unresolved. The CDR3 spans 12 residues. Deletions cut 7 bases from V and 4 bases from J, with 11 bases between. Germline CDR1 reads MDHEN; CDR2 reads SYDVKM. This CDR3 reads CASTLDGYEQYF. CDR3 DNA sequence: TGTGCCAGCACATTGGACGGTTACGAGCAGTACTTC.

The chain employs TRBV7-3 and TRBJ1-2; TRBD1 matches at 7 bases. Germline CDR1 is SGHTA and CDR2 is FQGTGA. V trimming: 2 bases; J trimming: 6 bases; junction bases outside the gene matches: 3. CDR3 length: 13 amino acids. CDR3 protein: CASSLRGGDGYTF. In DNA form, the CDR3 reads TGTGCCAGCAGCTTACGAGGGGGCGATGGCTACACCTTC.